The source of this TCR beta chain is a study of blood T cell repertoires in COVID-19. This clone has more than one count but fewer than ten. Profiled with immunoSEQ multiplex PCR; TCRdb holds only in-frame clones, not every one. The sample contains roughly 84,000 clones, 78% of which appear only once. Material for sequencing was peripheral blood. The sequence was collected from a man in his fifties or sixties with COVID-19, enrolled during active disease.

The CDR3 spells CASSRGIRNTEAFF. In nucleotides, the CDR3 is TGTGCCAGCAGTCGGGGAATCCGGAACACTGAAGCTTTCTTT. The gene calls are TRBV14 and TRBJ1-1; D gene unclear. Germline V gives CDR1 SGHDN, CDR2 FVKESK. V was clipped by 6 bases and J by 1 base, with 12 bases between them. The CDR3 loop spans 14 amino acids.